The 4 T cell receptor beta chains listed next were all sequenced from one sample in a study of metastatic and nonmetastatic thyroid tumors. Every patient underwent thyroid surgery untreated. TCRdb re-called clones via MiXCR from the PCR reads. The sample gives 22,000 or so clones, about 15% of which show up once; about 15% is in the top ten. The sample consisted of tumor tissue. These receptors originate from a female donor with papillary thyroid cancer or a benign thyroid nodule (not recorded which). Some clones in this sample may be carry-over from other donors' samples.

Ten or more counts support this clone. The rearrangement links TRBV6-5 to TRBJ1-5, with D tentatively TRBD1 (6 bases). Trimming shortened V by 2 bases and J by 7 bases, and 12 bases separated the two germline ends. This CDR3 spans 14 amino acids. Germline loops: CDR1 MNHEY, CDR2 SVGAGI. CDR3 amino acids: CASSYNRVNQPQHF. CDR3 sequence (DNA): TGTGCCAGCAGTTACAACAGGGTAAACCAGCCCCAGCATTTT.

This clone has at least ten counts. The V gene is TRBV9, the J gene TRBJ2-1; D might be TRBD2 (5 bases). The germline V and J ends were trimmed by 0 bases and 0 bases, with 7 bases remaining between them. The germline gives CDR1 SGDLS, CDR2 YYNGEE. This CDR3 region has 15 residues. Written as DNA, the CDR3 is TGTGCCAGCAGCGTAGACGGGGACTCCTACAATGAGCAGTTCTTC. Translation gives CASSVDGDSYNEQFF.

V usage is TRBV20-1 and J usage is TRBJ2-2; unclear D gene. Germline assignment: CDR1 DFQATT and CDR2 SNEGSKA (reference sequence). The CDR3 extends over 14 amino acids. Trimming cost V 0 bases and J 4 bases, with 9 bases left between them. The CDR3 here is CSARDVGGTGELFF. CDR3 in DNA: TGCAGTGCTAGAGATGTGGGCGGCACCGGGGAGCTGTTTTTT.

This clone was found a few times. A read error is possible here, since a much larger clone lies one base away. The genes are TRBV7-9 and TRBJ2-1; possible D gene TRBD2, 6 bases. The CDR3 has 14 amino acids. V shed 5 bases and J shed 9 bases, with 17 bases lying between them. The germline V gene has CDR1 SEHNR and CDR2 FQNEAQ (reference sequence). This CDR3 reads CASSDRLVSGEQFF. In nucleotides, the CDR3 is TGTGCCAGCAGCGACAGACTAGTGTCGGGTGAGCAGTTCTTC.